Below are 3 T cell receptor beta chains sequenced from a single sample in a study of blood T cell repertoires in COVID-19. The protocol was immunoSEQ multiplex PCR, while the TCRdb copy is restricted to in-frame clones and leaves out a portion. The sample has about 68,000 clones; 70% to 80% are singletons. Sequenced material: peripheral blood. These receptors all stem from a human donor in a cohort sampled during active COVID-19.

This clone has just a few counts. The rearrangement uses TRBV9 and TRBJ1-3; TRBD1 agrees at 7 bases. This CDR3 is 16 amino acids long. The germline CDR1 and CDR2 sequences are SGDLS and YYNGEE. J was trimmed by 1 base and V by 3 bases; bases with no gene match: 7. The DNA of the CDR3 is TGTGCCAGCAGCGCGTTCGGGACAGCATCTGGAAACACCATATATTTT. Residues: CASSAFGTASGNTIYF.

V gene TRBV15 combines with J gene TRBJ2-7, with D possibly TRBD2 on 6 matching bases. Germline values: CDR1 LNHNV, CDR2 YYDKDF (reference sequence). Trimming stripped 6 bases from V and 0 bases from J, with 15 bases between. This CDR3 contains 15 residues. The chain's CDR3 is CATRGAGSSSYEQYF. DNA of the CDR3: TGTGCCACCAGAGGAGCGGGTTCTAGCTCCTACGAGCAGTACTTC.

The gene calls are TRBV15 and TRBJ2-3; possible D gene TRBD2, 6 bases. The CDR3 is made up of 15 amino acids. Trimming took 4 bases from V and 6 from J, leaving 17 bases between them. Germline assignment: CDR1 LNHNV and CDR2 YYDKDF (reference sequence). In DNA, the CDR3 is TGTGCCACCAGCACTCGGACCTCCCGGGGGGATACGCAGTATTTT. This codes for CATSTRTSRGDTQYF.